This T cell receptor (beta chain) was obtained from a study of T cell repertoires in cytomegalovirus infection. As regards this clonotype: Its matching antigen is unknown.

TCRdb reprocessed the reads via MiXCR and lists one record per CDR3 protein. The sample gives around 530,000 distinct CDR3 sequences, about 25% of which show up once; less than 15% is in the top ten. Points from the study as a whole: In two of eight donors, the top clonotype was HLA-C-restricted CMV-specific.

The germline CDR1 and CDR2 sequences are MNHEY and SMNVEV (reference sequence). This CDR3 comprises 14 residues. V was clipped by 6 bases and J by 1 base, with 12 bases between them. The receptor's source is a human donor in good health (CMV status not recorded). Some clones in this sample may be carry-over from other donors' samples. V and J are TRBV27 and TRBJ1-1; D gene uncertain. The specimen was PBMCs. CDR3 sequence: CASRALTANTEAFF. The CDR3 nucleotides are TGTGCCAGCAGGGCCTTAACAGCGAACACTGAAGCTTTCTTT.